This record looks at one TCR beta chain sequence and its context. The entry originates in a study of blood T cell repertoires in COVID-19. Study-wide background: Material from acute and convalescent COVID-19 was sourced from the United States, Italy and Spain. PBMCs, B-cell-depleted T cells, or T cells were the source of the cDNA or gDNA that made up the material.

Study processing details: Amplification of reference gene primers provided the estimated nucleated cell counts. Assay: immunoSEQ multiplex PCR; the TCRdb copy retains only in-frame clones and omits some. Clonal size and the V and J genes are those of that table, whereas D and trimming came from the DNA. The sample shows about 99,000 clones, 86% of them seen only once. This CDR3 has 13 residues. Germline V CDR1 and CDR2: SGDLS, YYNGEE. Trimming cost V 7 bases and J 0 bases; bases outside gene matches: 3. V is TRBV9 and J is TRBJ2-7; 8 positions agree with TRBD1. The receptor was derived from a woman aged 55-70 years in a cohort sampled during active or convalescent COVID-19. Sequenced input: peripheral blood. The CDR3 nucleotides are TGTGCCAGCCAGGGGGCTTCCTCCTACGAGCAGTACTTC. Translating gives CASQGASSYEQYF.